A single sample gave rise to the 18 T cell receptor beta chains below, sequenced in a study of circulating CD8 cells and anti-PD-1 response in melanoma. From live CD3+CD8+TCRalphabeta+ cells, four PD-1 and/or TIGIT subsets were sorted. Each library started from roughly 15 ng of total RNA using the QIAseq Immune Repertoire TCR panel. TCRdb reanalysed the reads using MiXCR and keeps one entry per CDR3 protein. The sample records about 530 distinct CDR3 sequences, approximately 8% being singletons. The sequenced sample was CD8+ T cells from PBMCs, obtained at baseline or after one month of anti-PD-1 therapy (not recorded which). The receptors here all came from a human donor with melanoma.

In this sample, this clonotype is medium-sized. The rearrangement links TRBV12-3 or TRBV12-4 to TRBJ2-7; a possible D gene is TRBD2 (6 bases). This CDR3 contains 14 residues. V was pared by 6 bases and J by 4 bases, with 16 bases between. CDR3 residues: CASSKAWGDYEQYF. DNA of the CDR3: TGTGCCAGCAGCAAGGCATGGGGGGATTACGAGCAGTACTTC.

This clonotype is medium-sized within its sample. This chain joins TRBV27 and TRBJ2-1; weak D call: TRBD2 (5 bases). CDR1 and CDR2 (germline): MNHEY, SMNVEV (reference sequence). This CDR3 has 13 residues. V shed 3 bases and J shed 8 bases, with 11 bases lying between them. In DNA, the CDR3 is TGTGCCAGCAGTTTCACTAGGTCTGATGAGCAGTTCTTC. This translates into CASSFTRSDEQFF.

This clonotype is large by share. The V call is TRBV7-2, the J call TRBJ2-7; TRBD2 matches at 7 bases. The CDR3 runs 15 residues. V lost 3 bases to trimming and J lost 4 bases; unmatched junction nucleotides: 9. Germline lookup yields CDR1 SGHTA and CDR2 FQGNSA. The CDR3 DNA sequence: TGTGCCAGCAGCTTGGACGACTGGACTAGATACGAGCAGTACTTC. This sequence encodes CASSLDDWTRYEQYF. Combining the CDR3 with reference TRBV7-2 and TRBJ2-7 gives the whole variable domain GAGVSQSPSNKVTEKGKDVELRCDPISGHTALYWYRQSLGQGLEFLIYFQGNSAPDKSGLPSDRFSAERTGGSVSTLTIQRTQQEDSAVYLCASSLDDWTRYEQYFGPGTRLTVT.

This clonotype is medium-sized in the sample. This chain joins TRBV5-5 and TRBJ2-7; 8 bases agree with TRBD1. V shed 4 bases and J 4 bases; nucleotides not matched to a gene: 13. This CDR3 contains 16 residues. Germline assignment: CDR1 SGHKS and CDR2 YYEKEE (reference sequence). The CDR3: CASSHLGSGGVYEQYF. CDR3 DNA: TGTGCCAGCAGCCACCTTGGATCAGGGGGCGTTTACGAGCAGTACTTC.

This clonotype is large in the sample. The V and J genes are TRBV7-8 and TRBJ1-6; D is perhaps TRBD1 (6 bases). V lost 1 base and J lost 10, with 23 bases in between. The CDR3 has 18 amino acids. Germline CDR1 SGHVS, CDR2 FQNEAQ. CDR3 coding DNA: TGTGCCAGCAGCTTAGAACCTCGTGCTGGGGGCCGTGGGTCACCCCTCCACTTT. Protein sequence: CASSLEPRAGGRGSPLHF. Full variable domain (remainder filled in from reference TRBV7-8 and TRBJ1-6): GAGVSQSPRYKVAKRGQDVALRCDPISGHVSLFWYQQALGQGPEFLTYFQNEAQLDKSGLPSDRFFAERPEGSVSTLKIQRTQQEDSAVYLCASSLEPRAGGRGSPLHFGNGTRLTVT.

By its share, this clonotype is medium-sized. The chain carries TRBV4-3 and TRBJ2-3; no definite D call. This CDR3 has 13 residues. The germline V gene has CDR1 LGHNA and CDR2 YSLEER. Trimming pared 0 bases from V and 6 bases from J, leaving 7 bases between. CDR3 in amino acids: CASSQDIKDTQYF. The CDR3 DNA sequence: TGCGCCAGCAGCCAAGATATTAAGGATACGCAGTATTTT.

Worth noting for this clonotype: The junction shows a germline mismatch at one end, possibly a read error. The V call is TRBV9, the J call TRBJ1-1; 7 bases are a match to TRBD1. Per the germline V gene, CDR1 is SGDLS and CDR2 is YYNGEE. This CDR3 has 15 amino acids. In nucleotides, the CDR3 is TGTGCCAGCAGCACAGGGGAGGGTTGGCACACTGAAGCTCTCTTT. This codes for CASSTGEGWHTEALF.

This clonotype counts as medium-sized (0.01 to 0.1%). The CDR3 region is CAISDPDRESTGELFF. CDR3 in DNA: TGTGCCATCAGTGACCCGGACAGGGAGTCCACCGGGGAGCTGTTTTTT. The chain has TRBV10-3 and TRBJ2-2, with TRBD1 matching over 8 bases. The ends lost 3 bases at V and 4 bases at J; junction bases unmatched: 7. CDR1 ENHRY and CDR2 SYGVKD come from the germline V gene. The CDR3 is made up of 16 amino acids.

In this sample, this clonotype is large (0.1 to 1%). V is TRBV19 and J is TRBJ1-1; D not certain. V was pared by 9 bases and J by 6 bases, with 14 bases between. Germline loops: CDR1 LNHDA, CDR2 SQIVND (reference sequence). The CDR3 is 12 amino acids. CDR3 amino acids: CASKTGIAEAFF. DNA for the CDR3: TGTGCCAGCAAGACGGGGATCGCTGAAGCTTTCTTT.

This clonotype is medium-sized within its sample. The CDR3: CASSQDGSTIYF. CDR3 nucleotide sequence: TGCGCCAGCAGCCAGGACGGCTCGACCATATATTTT. The genes are TRBV4-1 and TRBJ1-3; D gene uncertain. CDR1 is MGHRA and CDR2 is YSYEKL in the germline V gene. Trimming cost V 3 bases and J 10 bases, with 10 bases left between them. CDR3 size: 12 residues.

This clonotype has more than one count but fewer than ten. This CDR3 is CSSGGPLSLEQYF. Here the CDR3 DNA reads TGCAGTAGCGGGGGGCCCCTTAGCCTCGAGCAGTACTTC. The chain couples TRBV20-1 to TRBJ2-7; 9 nucleotides align to TRBD2. Germline CDR1 is DFQATT and CDR2 is SNEGSKA (reference sequence). This CDR3 has 13 residues. After removal of 8 bases from V and 6 bases from J, the junction contained 11 bases not matched to a gene.

This clonotype is categorized as medium-sized. The chain joins TRBV5-5 to TRBJ1-3; D is undetermined. V lost 1 base and J lost 0, with 11 bases in between. The CDR3 covers 16 residues. CDR1 is SGHKS and CDR2 is YYEKEE in the germline V gene (reference sequence). CDR3 DNA sequence: TGTGCCAGCAGCTTGACGCGGGCTAGCTCTGGAAACACCATATATTTT. Translated: CASSLTRASSGNTIYF.

The chain combines TRBV28 with TRBJ2-1, with 7 nucleotides matching TRBD2. This CDR3 has 15 residues. Trimming removed 10 bases from V and 8 bases from J; junction bases left unmatched: 17. The germline CDR1 and CDR2 sequences are MDHEN and SYDVKM. In nucleotides, the CDR3 is TGTGCCACTACCCCCTGGGGGGGATCCTTTCATGAGCAGTTCTTC. This sequence encodes CATTPWGGSFHEQFF.

This clonotype is judged medium-sized. The genes are TRBV7-2 and TRBJ2-2; D ambiguous. There are 18 residues in the CDR3. V was pared by 3 bases and J by 1 base, with 18 bases between. Germline CDR1 SGHTA, CDR2 FQGNSA. The CDR3 spells CASSLPLSGNRNTGELFF. CDR3 nucleotides: TGTGCCAGCAGCTTGCCCCTTTCTGGTAATAGGAACACCGGGGAGCTGTTTTTT. The full variable domain, its missing parts supplied by reference TRBV7-2 and TRBJ2-2, is GAGVSQSPSNKVTEKGKDVELRCDPISGHTALYWYRQSLGQGLEFLIYFQGNSAPDKSGLPSDRFSAERTGGSVSTLTIQRTQQEDSAVYLCASSLPLSGNRNTGELFFGEGSRLTVL.

V gene TRBV12-3 or TRBV12-4 combines with J gene TRBJ2-6; the D gene is possibly TRBD1 (6 bases). This CDR3 is built from 15 residues. Trimming cost V 2 bases and J 3 bases, with 8 bases left between them. CDR3 bases: TGTGCCAGCAGTTTACAGGGGTATGGGGCCAACGTCCTGACTTTC. Amino acid sequence: CASSLQGYGANVLTF.

Judged by abundance, this clonotype is medium-sized. The gene calls are TRBV6-1 and TRBJ1-1; maybe TRBD1 (5 bases). Trimming took 6 bases from V and 7 from J, leaving 15 bases between them. Germline CDR1 MNHNS, CDR2 SASEGT. The CDR3 covers 13 residues. CDR3 region: CASRGPQGNEAFF. The CDR3 DNA reads TGTGCCAGCAGAGGACCCCAGGGAAATGAAGCTTTCTTT.

This clonotype is labeled large (0.1 to 1%). The rearrangement uses TRBV19 and TRBJ2-1; 11 nucleotides align to TRBD2. CDR1 is LNHDA and CDR2 is SQIVND in the germline V gene (reference sequence). J gave up 4 bases and V 4 bases, and 3 bases lay outside the gene matches. The CDR3 contains 15 residues. The CDR3 DNA follows: TGTGCCAGTAGTACGACTAGCGGGGATTACAATGAGCAGTTCTTC. This codes for CASSTTSGDYNEQFF. Full variable domain (remainder filled in from reference TRBV19 and TRBJ2-1): DGGITQSPKYLFRKEGQNVTLSCEQNLNHDAMYWYRQDPGQGLRLIYYSQIVNDFQKGDIAEGYSVSREKKESFPLTVTSAQKNPTAFYLCASSTTSGDYNEQFFGPGTRLTVL.

By proportion, this clonotype is medium-sized. The V and J genes are TRBV29-1 and TRBJ2-1; D is possibly TRBD1 or TRBD2 (5 bases each). CDR1 is SQVTM, CDR2 ANQGSEA, per germline. This CDR3 has 16 residues. V lost 3 bases and J lost 8, with 23 bases in between. The CDR3 DNA reads TGCAGCGTTGACAGACAGACTACCTCAACGGGCCATGAGCAGTTCTTC. Protein sequence: CSVDRQTTSTGHEQFF.